The rows below give T cell receptor beta chains drawn from one sample of a study of T cell responses to AZD1222 COVID-19 vaccine. Libraries were prepared by immunoSEQ multiplex PCR; TCRdb keeps only in-frame clonotypes and omits some of them. The sample includes more than 150,000 clones, 80% to 90% of them seen just once. Specimen: peripheral blood, collected on day 0 of MenACWY control vaccination. The receptors derive from an adult in good health. CDR3s include the opening cysteine and the closing phenylalanine or tryptophan. The order of the fields is clone size, J gene, CDR3 length, D gene, V gene, CDR3 DNA, CDR3 protein. D genes are given only for firm matches. Rows may omit the clone size; those that give it use once, few, many or a size class.

abundance: NA; j_gene: TRBJ2-2; len: 16; d_gene: TRBD1; v_gene: TRBV5-1; CDR3nt: TGCGCCAGCAGCTCACCGGGACAGCCGAACACCGGGGAGCTGTTTTTT; CDR3aa: CASSSPGQPNTGELFF
abundance: few; j_gene: TRBJ2-7; len: 14; d_gene: TRBD2; v_gene: TRBV6-6; CDR3nt: TGTGCCAGCACTCTCGCGGGAGGGCCGGACGAGCAGTACTTC; CDR3aa: CASTLAGGPDEQYF
abundance: NA; j_gene: TRBJ2-5; len: 15; d_gene: TRBD1; v_gene: TRBV30; CDR3nt: TGTGCCTGGGGCACCGGTAGGACAGGACAAGAGACCCAGTACTTC; CDR3aa: CAWGTGRTGQETQYF
abundance: NA; j_gene: TRBJ1-1; len: 13; d_gene: TRBD1; v_gene: TRBV6-5; CDR3nt: TGTGCCAGCAGTTTATACAGGGGCACTGAAGCTTTCTTT; CDR3aa: CASSLYRGTEAFF
abundance: NA; j_gene: TRBJ1-5; len: 17; d_gene: NA; v_gene: TRBV24-1; CDR3nt: TGTGCCACCATCAGGAGGGAATTGTTAAGTAGCAATCAGCCCCAGCATTTT; CDR3aa: CATIRRELLSSNQPQHF
abundance: NA; j_gene: TRBJ2-3; len: 16; d_gene: TRBD1; v_gene: TRBV7-2; CDR3nt: TGTGCCAGCAGCGCTGCTCCGGGACAGGGCACAGATACGCAGTATTTT; CDR3aa: CASSAAPGQGTDTQYF
abundance: once; j_gene: TRBJ1-6; len: 15; d_gene: TRBD1; v_gene: TRBV9; CDR3nt: TGTGCCAGCAGCGCCCCGGGACAGGATTCCTCACCCCTCCACTTT; CDR3aa: CASSAPGQDSSPLHF
abundance: NA; j_gene: TRBJ2-3; len: 16; d_gene: TRBD1; v_gene: TRBV27; CDR3nt: TGTGCCAGCAGTTTCTCCGGGACAGGGGTCGTGGATACGCAGTATTTT; CDR3aa: CASSFSGTGVVDTQYF
abundance: NA; j_gene: TRBJ2-7; len: 13; d_gene: NA; v_gene: TRBV2; CDR3nt: TGTGCCATATCCGGACATCCCTCCTACGAGCAGTACTTC; CDR3aa: CAISGHPSYEQYF
abundance: NA; j_gene: TRBJ1-3; len: 14; d_gene: NA; v_gene: TRBV28; CDR3nt: TGTGCCAGCAGTCCGGACGTCTCTGGAAACACCATATATTTT; CDR3aa: CASSPDVSGNTIYF
abundance: once; j_gene: TRBJ1-2; len: 15; d_gene: NA; v_gene: TRBV30; CDR3nt: TGTGCCTGGAGTCCGACTGCAAATTCCCTTTATGGCTACACCTTC; CDR3aa: CAWSPTANSLYGYTF
abundance: few; j_gene: TRBJ2-7; len: 14; d_gene: NA; v_gene: TRBV27; CDR3nt: TGTGCCAGCAGTTTCACAGGAAGCTCCTACGAGCAGTACTTC; CDR3aa: CASSFTGSSYEQYF
abundance: NA; j_gene: TRBJ2-1; len: 16; d_gene: NA; v_gene: TRBV5-1; CDR3nt: TGCGCCAGCAGCTTGGGAGCGGCGCGCTCCTACAATGAGCAGTTCTTC; CDR3aa: CASSLGAARSYNEQFF
abundance: few; j_gene: TRBJ1-3; len: 16; d_gene: NA; v_gene: TRBV24-1; CDR3nt: TGTGCCACCAGTGATCTCGACGTGTTCTCTGGAAACACCATATATTTT; CDR3aa: CATSDLDVFSGNTIYF
abundance: NA; j_gene: TRBJ1-5; len: 13; d_gene: TRBD1; v_gene: TRBV27; CDR3nt: TGTGCCAGCAGGGACAGGGTTCATCAGCCCCAGCATTTT; CDR3aa: CASRDRVHQPQHF
abundance: few; j_gene: TRBJ2-1; len: 14; d_gene: NA; v_gene: TRBV21-1; CDR3nt: TGTGCCAGCAGCAAAGGGACAGGGGGCAATGAGCAGTTCTTC; CDR3aa: CASSKGTGGNEQFF
abundance: NA; j_gene: TRBJ2-1; len: 16; d_gene: TRBD2; v_gene: TRBV24-1; CDR3nt: TGTGCCACCAGTGATTTGGCGGGAGGGCCGCGTAATGAGCAGTTCTTC; CDR3aa: CATSDLAGGPRNEQFF
abundance: NA; j_gene: TRBJ2-5; len: 15; d_gene: TRBD1; v_gene: TRBV28; CDR3nt: TGTGCCAGCCGTAGACAGGGCACCGGGAAAGAGACCCAGTACTTC; CDR3aa: CASRRQGTGKETQYF
abundance: NA; j_gene: TRBJ1-5; len: 13; d_gene: NA; v_gene: TRBV4-3; CDR3nt: TGCGCCAGCAGCCAAGATTTCCGGCAGCCCCAGCATTTT; CDR3aa: CASSQDFRQPQHF
abundance: NA; j_gene: TRBJ1-2; len: 13; d_gene: NA; v_gene: TRBV19; CDR3nt: TGTGCCAGTAGGCGGGATTCTAACTATGGCTACACCTTC; CDR3aa: CASRRDSNYGYTF
abundance: NA; j_gene: TRBJ2-3; len: 13; d_gene: TRBD2; v_gene: TRBV6-5; CDR3nt: TGTGCCAGCGGGAGGGCCAGGGTTGATACGCAGTATTTT; CDR3aa: CASGRARVDTQYF
abundance: NA; j_gene: TRBJ1-2; len: 15; d_gene: TRBD1; v_gene: TRBV6-6; CDR3nt: TGTGCCAGCAGTAGGGACAGGGAGGCGAACTATGGCTACACCTTC; CDR3aa: CASSRDREANYGYTF
abundance: NA; j_gene: TRBJ2-1; len: 14; d_gene: NA; v_gene: TRBV6-5; CDR3nt: TGTGCCAGCAGTTACTCGGCAGAGGGCAATGAGCAGTTCTTC; CDR3aa: CASSYSAEGNEQFF
abundance: NA; j_gene: TRBJ1-2; len: 15; d_gene: TRBD1; v_gene: TRBV6-5; CDR3nt: TGTGCCAGCAGTTACTTGGGACAGTCGAACTATGGCTACACCTTC; CDR3aa: CASSYLGQSNYGYTF
abundance: NA; j_gene: TRBJ1-5; len: 15; d_gene: TRBD1; v_gene: TRBV2; CDR3nt: TGTGCCAGCAGTGTGGACAGGGGAGGTGGTCAGCCCCAGCATTTT; CDR3aa: CASSVDRGGGQPQHF
abundance: NA; j_gene: TRBJ2-7; len: 13; d_gene: NA; v_gene: TRBV28; CDR3nt: TGTGCCAGCGAGGGTCGCACCTCCTACGAGCAGTACTTC; CDR3aa: CASEGRTSYEQYF
abundance: NA; j_gene: TRBJ1-2; len: 13; d_gene: TRBD1; v_gene: TRBV24-1; CDR3nt: TGTGCCACCAGTGATTCGGACAGGGTTGGCTACACCTTC; CDR3aa: CATSDSDRVGYTF
abundance: NA; j_gene: TRBJ2-5; len: 13; d_gene: TRBD1; v_gene: TRBV28; CDR3nt: TGTGCCAGCACCACAGGGGGTATCGAGACCCAGTACTTC; CDR3aa: CASTTGGIETQYF